This TCR beta chain was captured in a study of control samples from healthy donors and cancer patients. Germline-derived CDR1 and CDR2 are LNHDA and SQIVND (reference sequence). Trimming at V came to 5 bases and at J to 8 bases, leaving 9 bases not matched to a gene. This CDR3 spans 14 amino acids. Libraries were prepared by immunoSEQ multiplex PCR; TCRdb keeps only in-frame clonotypes and omits some of them. The repertoire holds approximately 92,000 clones, with approximately 93% as singletons. The TCR sequence derives from a woman under 40 in good health. This sequence joins TRBV19 and TRBJ2-1; 7 bases match TRBD2. Specimen: blood. The CDR3 spells CASSSRDYPDEQFF. CDR3 DNA: TGTGCCAGTAGTTCCCGGGACTACCCTGATGAGCAGTTCTTC. Full variable domain (rest looked up from reference TRBV19 and TRBJ2-1): DGGITQSPKYLFRKEGQNVTLSCEQNLNHDAMYWYRQDPGQGLRLIYYSQIVNDFQKGDIAEGYSVSREKKESFPLTVTSAQKNPTAFYLCASSSRDYPDEQFFGPGTRLTVL.